The clone carrying this T cell receptor beta chain was detected once. Its target is unknown. The data derive from a study of prognosis after radiotherapy for stage I lung cancer. The study's findings and limits: Patients who went on to get distant metastases had lower Shannon entropy after stereotactic body radiation therapy.

Genomic DNA was subjected to two-round multiplex PCR for amplification of TCR beta CDR3. The use of primers specific to each TRBV and TRBJ gene characterized first-round PCR. One entry per CDR3 protein results from TCRdb running MiXCR on the multiplex PCR reads. Among about 34,000 distinct CDR3 sequences listed, 30% to 35% were seen once. The CDR3 runs 15 residues. Germline CDR1 and CDR2: DFQATT and SNEGSKA (reference sequence). V lost 1 base to trimming and J lost 3 bases, with 16 bases between them. The chain is built from TRBV20-1 and TRBJ2-7, with D possibly matching TRBD2 (6 bases). This receptor was obtained from a donor at least 50 years old with non-small cell lung cancer. The starting material was PBMCs, obtained before or after stereotactic body radiation therapy (not recorded which). The CDR3 spells CSARGGTANRYEQYF. Written as DNA, the CDR3 is TGCAGTGCTAGAGGGGGGACTGCGAACCGCTACGAGCAGTACTTC.